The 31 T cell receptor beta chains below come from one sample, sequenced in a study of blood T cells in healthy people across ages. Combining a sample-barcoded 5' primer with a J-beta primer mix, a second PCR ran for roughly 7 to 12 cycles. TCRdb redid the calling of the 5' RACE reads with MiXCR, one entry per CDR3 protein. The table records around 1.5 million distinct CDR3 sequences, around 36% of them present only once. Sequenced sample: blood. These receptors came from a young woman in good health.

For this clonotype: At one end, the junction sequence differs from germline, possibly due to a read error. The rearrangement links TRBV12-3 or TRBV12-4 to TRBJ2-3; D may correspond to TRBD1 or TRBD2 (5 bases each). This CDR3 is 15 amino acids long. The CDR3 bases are TGTGCCACCAGGGACGGGCTCCTTGGTGCAGATGCGCAGTATTTT. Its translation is CATRDGLLGADAQYF.

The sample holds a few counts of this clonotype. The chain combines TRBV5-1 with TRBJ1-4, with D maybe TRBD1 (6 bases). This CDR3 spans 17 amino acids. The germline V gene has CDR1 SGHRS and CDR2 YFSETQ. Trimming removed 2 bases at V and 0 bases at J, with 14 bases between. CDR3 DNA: TGCGCCAGCAGCTTTTCCGGACAGATTGCAACTAATGAAAAACTGTTTTTT. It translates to CASSFSGQIATNEKLFF. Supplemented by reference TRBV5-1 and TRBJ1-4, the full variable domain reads KAGVTQTPRYLIKTRGQQVTLSCSPISGHRSVSWYQQTPGQGLQFLFEYFSETQRNKGNFPGRFSGRQFSNSRSEMNVSTLELGDSALYLCASSFSGQIATNEKLFFGSGTQLSVL.

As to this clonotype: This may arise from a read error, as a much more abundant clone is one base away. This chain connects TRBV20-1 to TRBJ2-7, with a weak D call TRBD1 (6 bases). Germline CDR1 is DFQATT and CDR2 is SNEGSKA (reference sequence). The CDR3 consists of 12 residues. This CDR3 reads CSARDSAYERYF. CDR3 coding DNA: TGCAGTGCTAGGGACAGCGCCTACGAGCGGTACTTC.

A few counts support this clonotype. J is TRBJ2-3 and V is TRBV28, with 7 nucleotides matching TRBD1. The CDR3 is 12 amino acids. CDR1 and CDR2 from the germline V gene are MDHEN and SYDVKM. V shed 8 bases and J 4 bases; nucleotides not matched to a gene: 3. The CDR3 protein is CASEGGADTQYF. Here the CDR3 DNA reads TGTGCCAGCGAAGGGGGCGCAGATACGCAGTATTTT.

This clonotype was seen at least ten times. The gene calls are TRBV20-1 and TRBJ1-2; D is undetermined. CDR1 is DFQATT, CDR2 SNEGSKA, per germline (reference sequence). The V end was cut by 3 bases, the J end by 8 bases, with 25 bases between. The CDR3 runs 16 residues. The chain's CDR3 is CSARLPEFTGLGGYTF. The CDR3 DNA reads TGCAGTGCTAGGCTCCCCGAGTTCACCGGCCTGGGAGGCTACACCTTC.

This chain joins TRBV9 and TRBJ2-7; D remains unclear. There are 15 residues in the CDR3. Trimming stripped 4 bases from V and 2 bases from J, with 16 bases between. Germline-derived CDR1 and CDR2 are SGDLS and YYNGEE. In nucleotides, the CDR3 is TGTGCCAGCAGCCCCTTCAAGCGCAACGCCTACGAGCAGTACTTC. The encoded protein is CASSPFKRNAYEQYF.

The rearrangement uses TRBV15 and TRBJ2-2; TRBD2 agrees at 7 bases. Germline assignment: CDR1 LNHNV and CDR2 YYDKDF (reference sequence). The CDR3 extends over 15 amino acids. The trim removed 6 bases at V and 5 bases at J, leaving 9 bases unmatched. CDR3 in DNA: TGTGCCACCAGAGGAGTTCGGGGGGAGACCGGGGAGCTGTTTTTT. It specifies CATRGVRGETGELFF.

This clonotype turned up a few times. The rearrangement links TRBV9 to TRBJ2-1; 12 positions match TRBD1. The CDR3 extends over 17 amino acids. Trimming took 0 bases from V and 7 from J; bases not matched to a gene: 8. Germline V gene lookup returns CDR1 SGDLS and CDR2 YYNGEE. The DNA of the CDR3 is TGTGCCAGCAGCGTAGTCGGGACAGGGGGCGGTAAAAATGAGCAGTTCTTC. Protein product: CASSVVGTGGGKNEQFF.

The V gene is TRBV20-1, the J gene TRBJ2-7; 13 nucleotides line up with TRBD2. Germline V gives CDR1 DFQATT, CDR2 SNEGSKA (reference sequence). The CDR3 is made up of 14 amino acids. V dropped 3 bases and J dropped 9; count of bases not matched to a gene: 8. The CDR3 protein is CSASPGTSGTRQYF. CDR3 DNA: TGCAGTGCTAGCCCCGGGACTAGCGGGACACGGCAGTACTTC.

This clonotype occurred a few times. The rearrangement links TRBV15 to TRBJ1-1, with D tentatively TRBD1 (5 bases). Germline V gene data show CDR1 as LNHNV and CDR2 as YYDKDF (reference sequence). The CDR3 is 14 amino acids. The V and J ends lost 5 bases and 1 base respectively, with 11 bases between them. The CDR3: CATSSSGANTEAFF. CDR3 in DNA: TGTGCCACCAGCTCCTCTGGGGCGAACACTGAAGCTTTCTTT.

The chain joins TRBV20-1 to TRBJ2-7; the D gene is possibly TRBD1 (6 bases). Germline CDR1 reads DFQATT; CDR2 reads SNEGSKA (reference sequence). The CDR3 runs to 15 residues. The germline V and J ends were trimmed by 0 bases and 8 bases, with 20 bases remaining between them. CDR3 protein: CSARDGQGIRYKQYF. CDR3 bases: TGCAGTGCTAGAGACGGGCAGGGGATCCGGTACAAGCAGTACTTC.

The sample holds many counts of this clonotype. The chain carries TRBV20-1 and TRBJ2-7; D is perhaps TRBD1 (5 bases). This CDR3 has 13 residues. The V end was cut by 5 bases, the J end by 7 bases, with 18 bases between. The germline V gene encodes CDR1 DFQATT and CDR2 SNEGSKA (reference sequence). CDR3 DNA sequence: TGCAGTGCTGATCAGGGTGGGGCTGGGGAGCAGTACTTC. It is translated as CSADQGGAGEQYF.

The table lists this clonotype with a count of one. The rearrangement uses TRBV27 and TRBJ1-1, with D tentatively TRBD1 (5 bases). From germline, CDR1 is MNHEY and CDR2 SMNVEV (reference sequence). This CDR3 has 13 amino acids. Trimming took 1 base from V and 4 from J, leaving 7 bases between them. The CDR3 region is CASSLWQGTEAFF. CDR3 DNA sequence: TGTGCCAGCAGTTTATGGCAGGGCACTGAAGCTTTCTTT.

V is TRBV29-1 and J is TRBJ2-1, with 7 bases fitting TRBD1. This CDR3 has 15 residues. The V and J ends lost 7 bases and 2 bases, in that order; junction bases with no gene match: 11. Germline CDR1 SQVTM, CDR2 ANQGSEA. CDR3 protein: CSAKGGNKAYNEQFF. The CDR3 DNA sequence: TGCAGCGCCAAAGGGGGCAACAAAGCCTACAATGAGCAGTTCTTC.

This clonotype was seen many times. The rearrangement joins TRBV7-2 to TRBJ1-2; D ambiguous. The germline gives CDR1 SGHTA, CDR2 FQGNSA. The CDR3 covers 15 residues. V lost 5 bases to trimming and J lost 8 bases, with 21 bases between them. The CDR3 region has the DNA TGTGCCAGCAGCCCCACTCCCCCGGAAGGCGGGGGCTACACCTTC. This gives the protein CASSPTPPEGGGYTF.

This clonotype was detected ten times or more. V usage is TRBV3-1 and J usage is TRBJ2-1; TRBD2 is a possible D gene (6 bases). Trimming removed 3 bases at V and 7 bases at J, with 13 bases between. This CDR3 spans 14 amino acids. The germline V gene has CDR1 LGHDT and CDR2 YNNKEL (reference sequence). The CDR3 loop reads CASSHPGVLNEQFF. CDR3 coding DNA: TGTGCCAGCAGCCACCCGGGGGTTCTAAATGAGCAGTTCTTC.

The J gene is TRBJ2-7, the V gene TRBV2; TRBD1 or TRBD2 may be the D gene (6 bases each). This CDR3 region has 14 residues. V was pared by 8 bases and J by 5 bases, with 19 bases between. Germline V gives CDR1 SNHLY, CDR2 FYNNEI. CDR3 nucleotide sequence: TGTGCCAGCCGATCCTCGGGGGCTCGGCACGAGCAGTACTTC. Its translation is CASRSSGARHEQYF.

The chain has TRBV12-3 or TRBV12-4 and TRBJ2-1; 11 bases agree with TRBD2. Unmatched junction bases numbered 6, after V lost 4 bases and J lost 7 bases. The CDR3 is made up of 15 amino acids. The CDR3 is CASSSVAGGLNEQFF. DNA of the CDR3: TGTGCCAGCAGTTCGGTAGCGGGGGGGCTGAATGAGCAGTTCTTC.

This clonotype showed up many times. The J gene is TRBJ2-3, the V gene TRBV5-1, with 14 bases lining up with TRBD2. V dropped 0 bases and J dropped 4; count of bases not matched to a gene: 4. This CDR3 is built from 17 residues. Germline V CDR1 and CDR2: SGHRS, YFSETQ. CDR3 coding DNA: TGCGCCAGCAGCTTGGCCCCGGGACTAGCGGGAGCAGATACGCAGTATTTT. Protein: CASSLAPGLAGADTQYF. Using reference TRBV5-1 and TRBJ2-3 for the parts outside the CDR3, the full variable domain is KAGVTQTPRYLIKTRGQQVTLSCSPISGHRSVSWYQQTPGQGLQFLFEYFSETQRNKGNFPGRFSGRQFSNSRSEMNVSTLELGDSALYLCASSLAPGLAGADTQYFGPGTRLTVL.

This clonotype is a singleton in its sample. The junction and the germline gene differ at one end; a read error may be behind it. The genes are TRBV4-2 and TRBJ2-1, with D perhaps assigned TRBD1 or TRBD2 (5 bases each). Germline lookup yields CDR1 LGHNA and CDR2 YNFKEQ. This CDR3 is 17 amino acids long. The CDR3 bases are TGTGCCAGGAGCCAAGATTGGGGCGGGCTTACTCACAATGAGCAGTTCTTC. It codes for CARSQDWGGLTHNEQFF.

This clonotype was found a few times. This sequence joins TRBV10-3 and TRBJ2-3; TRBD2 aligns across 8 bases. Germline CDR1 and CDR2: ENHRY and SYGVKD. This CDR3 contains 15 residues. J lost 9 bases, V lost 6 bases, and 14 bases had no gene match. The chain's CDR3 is CAISPGVAGRKTQYF. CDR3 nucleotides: TGTGCCATCAGCCCGGGTGTAGCGGGGAGGAAGACGCAGTATTTT.

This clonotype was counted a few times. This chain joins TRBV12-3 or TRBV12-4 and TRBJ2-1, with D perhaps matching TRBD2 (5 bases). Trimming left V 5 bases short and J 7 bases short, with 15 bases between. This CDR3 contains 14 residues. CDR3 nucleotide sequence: TGTGCCAGCAGTCGACCCGTCCCGGGGAATGAGCAGTTCTTC. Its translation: CASSRPVPGNEQFF.

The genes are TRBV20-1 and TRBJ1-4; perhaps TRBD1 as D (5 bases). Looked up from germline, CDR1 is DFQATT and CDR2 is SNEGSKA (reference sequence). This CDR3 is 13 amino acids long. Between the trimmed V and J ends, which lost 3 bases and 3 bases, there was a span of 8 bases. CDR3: CSASMTANEKLFF. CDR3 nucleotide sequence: TGCAGTGCTAGTATGACAGCTAATGAAAAACTGTTTTTT.

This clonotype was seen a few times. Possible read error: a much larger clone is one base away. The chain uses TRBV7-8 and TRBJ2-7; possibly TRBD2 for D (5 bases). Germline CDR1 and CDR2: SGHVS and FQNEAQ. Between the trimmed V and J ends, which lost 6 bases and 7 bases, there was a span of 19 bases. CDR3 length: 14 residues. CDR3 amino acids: CASRLLAAYNEQYF. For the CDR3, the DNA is TGTGCCAGCAGGCTGCTAGCCGCCTACAATGAGCAGTACTTC.

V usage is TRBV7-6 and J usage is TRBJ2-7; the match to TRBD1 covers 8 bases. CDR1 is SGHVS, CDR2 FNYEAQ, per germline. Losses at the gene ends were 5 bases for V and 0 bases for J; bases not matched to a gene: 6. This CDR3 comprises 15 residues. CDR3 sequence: CASSQGQAPSYEQYF. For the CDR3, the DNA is TGTGCCAGCAGCCAGGGACAGGCCCCCTCCTACGAGCAGTACTTC.

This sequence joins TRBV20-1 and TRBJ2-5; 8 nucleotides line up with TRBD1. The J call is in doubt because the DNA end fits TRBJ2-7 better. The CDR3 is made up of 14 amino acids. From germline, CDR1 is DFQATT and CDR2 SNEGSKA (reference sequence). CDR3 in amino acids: CSARIRGPVNEQYF. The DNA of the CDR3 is TGCAGTGCTAGAATCAGGGGGCCCGTGAACGAGCAGTACTTC.

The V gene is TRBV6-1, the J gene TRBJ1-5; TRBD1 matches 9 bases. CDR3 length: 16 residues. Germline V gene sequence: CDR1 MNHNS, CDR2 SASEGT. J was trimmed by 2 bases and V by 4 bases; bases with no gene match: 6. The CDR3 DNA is TGTGCCAGCAGTGGAGCAAACAGGGGGCGCAATCAGCCCCAGCATTTT. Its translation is CASSGANRGRNQPQHF.

The CDR3 region has the DNA TGTGCCAGCAGTATCCGGGACTCACAGGAAGAGACCCAGTACTTC. Translated: CASSIRDSQEETQYF. The chain has TRBV2 and TRBJ2-5; D is perhaps TRBD2 (6 bases). Germline V gives CDR1 SNHLY, CDR2 FYNNEI. CDR3 length equals 15 residues. Trimming pared 5 bases from V and 3 bases from J, leaving 16 bases between.

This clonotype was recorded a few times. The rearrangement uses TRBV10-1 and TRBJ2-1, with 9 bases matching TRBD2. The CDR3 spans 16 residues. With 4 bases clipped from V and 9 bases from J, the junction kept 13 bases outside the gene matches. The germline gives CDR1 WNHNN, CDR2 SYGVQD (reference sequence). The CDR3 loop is CASSVPPGLARTEQFF. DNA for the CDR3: TGCGCCAGCAGTGTCCCCCCGGGACTAGCCAGAACTGAGCAGTTCTTC.

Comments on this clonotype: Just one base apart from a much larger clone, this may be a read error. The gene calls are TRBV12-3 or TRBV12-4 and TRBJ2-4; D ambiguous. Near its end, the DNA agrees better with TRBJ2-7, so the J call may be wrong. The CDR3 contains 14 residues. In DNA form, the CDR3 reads TGTGCCAACAGTTTGGGTCAGGCGACCTACGAGCAGTACTTC. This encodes CANSLGQATYEQYF.

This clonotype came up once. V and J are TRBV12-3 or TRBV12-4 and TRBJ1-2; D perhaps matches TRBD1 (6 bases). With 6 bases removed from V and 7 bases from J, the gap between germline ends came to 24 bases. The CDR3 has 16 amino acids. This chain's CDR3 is CASRIAGARLGSGYTF. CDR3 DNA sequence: TGTGCCAGCAGAATCGCAGGGGCGCGGTTGGGAAGTGGCTACACCTTC.